Below, one TCR beta chain is given with its context. This specimen comes from a study of control samples from healthy donors and cancer patients. The assay was immunoSEQ multiplex PCR, and TCRdb's table has in-frame clones only and misses some. The repertoire holds about 96,000 clones, with 85% to 95% as singletons. V gave up 0 bases and J gave up 8 bases; unmatched junction bases: 9. Germline V lookup: CDR1 MGHDK, CDR2 SYGVNS. The length of the CDR3 is 15 residues. The chain links TRBV25-1 to TRBJ1-2, with 7 bases lining up with TRBD1. Input material: blood. The source of this sequence is a man in his late teens or twenties in good health. The CDR3 here is CASSEYNSDRRGYTF. CDR3 coding DNA: TGTGCCAGCAGTGAATATAATTCGGACAGGCGGGGCTACACCTTC.